This is a list of T cell receptor beta chains from one sample in a study of vaccination effects on CD4 cells after COVID-19. Assay used: immunoSEQ multiplex PCR; TCRdb lists only in-frame clones, some missing. Of some 74,000 clones in the sample, about 80% were seen once. These TCRs' antigens remain unknown. Sequencing was performed on CD4+ T cells from PBMCs cultured with HCoV-229E spike peptides, taken after COVID-19 vaccination. The receptor set was obtained from a human donor who received a COVID-19 vaccine. Both conserved end residues are part of each CDR3. Fields, in order: J gene, D gene, clone size, V gene, CDR3 protein, CDR3 DNA. A D gene is named only where the DNA matches it firmly. Expanded clones are given a class, and other clones once, few, many or no size at all.

TRBJ1-1 | - | - | TRBV7-8 | CASSLALGGEAFF | TGTGCCAGCAGCTTAGCGCTAGGTGGTGAAGCTTTCTTT
TRBJ1-4 | - | - | TRBV10-3 | CAISEKGTNEKLFF | TGTGCCATCAGTGAGAAGGGAACTAATGAAAAACTGTTTTTT
TRBJ1-5 | - | - | TRBV5-1 | CASSLAGLFNQPQHF | TGCGCCAGCAGCTTGGCCGGGCTGTTTAATCAGCCCCAGCATTTT
TRBJ2-5 | - | - | TRBV7-7 | CASSQDSQETQYF | TGTGCCAGCAGCCAGGACAGTCAAGAGACCCAGTACTTC
TRBJ2-2 | - | - | TRBV19 | CASSIRGPNTGELFF | TGTGCCAGTAGTATCCGGGGGCCTAACACCGGGGAGCTGTTTTTT
TRBJ1-3 | - | once | TRBV3-1/TRBV3-2 | CASSLRIGTISGNTIYF | TGTGCCAGCAGCCTACGTATCGGGACCATCTCTGGAAACACCATATATTTT
TRBJ1-1 | TRBD1 | - | TRBV10-1 | CASSDTGGTEAFF | TGCGCCAGCAGTGATACAGGGGGAACTGAAGCTTTCTTT
TRBJ2-5 | TRBD2 | - | TRBV7-2 | CASSLASGGMETQYF | TGTGCCAGCAGCTTAGCTAGCGGGGGGATGGAGACCCAGTACTTC
TRBJ1-1 | - | - | TRBV6-5 | CASSHSRGNTEAFF | TGTGCCAGCAGCCATTCCAGGGGGAACACTGAAGCTTTCTTT
TRBJ2-5 | - | - | TRBV7-8 | CASSSRVIETQYF | TGTGCCAGCAGCTCCAGGGTGATCGAGACCCAGTACTTC
TRBJ2-3 | - | - | TRBV6-5 | CASTGWTRTDTQYF | TGTGCCAGCACGGGCTGGACCCGCACAGATACGCAGTATTTT
TRBJ1-3 | - | - | TRBV5-6 | CASSLRGVFGNTIYF | TGTGCCAGCAGCTTGCGGGGGGTTTTCGGAAACACCATATATTTT
TRBJ2-2 | - | - | TRBV6-5 | CASSYSTGFGELFF | TGTGCCAGCAGTTACTCGACCGGGTTCGGGGAGCTGTTTTTT
TRBJ2-3 | - | medium-sized | TRBV7-2 | CASTVYSSTDTQYF | TGTGCCAGCACCGTTTACTCCAGCACAGATACGCAGTATTTT
TRBJ1-2 | - | - | TRBV3-1/TRBV3-2 | CASSQLNYGYTF | TGTGCCAGCAGCCAATTGAACTATGGCTACACCTTC
TRBJ1-4 | - | - | TRBV28 | CASSLAGTNEKLFF | TGTGCCAGCAGTCTCGCCGGTACTAATGAAAAACTGTTTTTT
TRBJ2-3 | - | - | TRBV5-1 | CASSLSGGSTDTQYF | TGCGCCAGCAGCTTGTCTGGGGGCTCTACAGATACGCAGTATTTT
TRBJ1-1 | - | - | TRBV6-2/TRBV6-3 | CASIPWGVNTEAFF | TGTGCCAGCATCCCTTGGGGAGTGAACACTGAAGCTTTCTTT
TRBJ1-1 | - | - | TRBV7-9 | CASSPYTEAFF | TGTGCCAGCAGCCCGTACACTGAAGCTTTCTTT
TRBJ2-2 | - | - | TRBV19 | CASSIQTSGTAGELFF | TGTGCCAGTAGTATCCAGACAAGCGGAACCGCCGGGGAGCTGTTTTTT
TRBJ2-1 | - | - | TRBV6-5 | CASSYRENYNEQFF | TGTGCCAGCAGTTACCGGGAGAACTACAATGAGCAGTTCTTC
TRBJ1-3 | - | once | TRBV6-6 | CASSYQGSGNTIYF | TGTGCCAGCAGTTACCAGGGGTCTGGAAACACCATATATTTT
TRBJ2-3 | - | - | TRBV6-5 | CASTRSWGQVDTQYF | TGTGCCAGCACTCGGAGTTGGGGGCAGGTGGATACGCAGTATTTT
TRBJ1-1 | - | - | TRBV28 | CASSPPWAGRPAFF | TGTGCCAGCAGTCCCCCTTGGGCGGGGCGCCCAGCTTTCTTT
TRBJ2-3 | TRBD1 | - | TRBV12-5 | CASDARQGAADTQYF | TGTGCTAGTGACGCAAGACAGGGGGCCGCAGATACGCAGTATTTT
TRBJ1-1 | TRBD1 | - | TRBV6-5 | CASRRQGNTEAFF | TGTGCCAGCAGACGACAGGGGAACACTGAAGCTTTCTTT
TRBJ1-2 | - | - | TRBV12-5 | CASGLTAYGYTF | TGTGCTAGTGGTCTGACCGCCTATGGCTACACCTTC
TRBJ1-2 | - | - | TRBV10-1 | CASSLGRALLYGYTF | TGCGCCAGCAGTTTAGGCAGGGCGCTATTATATGGCTACACCTTC
TRBJ1-3 | - | - | TRBV6-5 | CASSKTVTSGNTIYF | TGTGCCAGCAGTAAGACGGTCACCTCTGGAAACACCATATATTTT
TRBJ1-2 | - | - | TRBV28 | CASRRGWGSNYGYTF | TGTGCCAGCAGGAGGGGGTGGGGATCTAACTATGGCTACACCTTC
TRBJ1-2 | - | - | TRBV18 | CASSGRLEGGYTF | TGTGCCAGCTCAGGCCGGTTGGAGGGTGGCTACACCTTC
TRBJ2-2 | - | - | TRBV5-1 | CASNQPGSLTGELFF | TGCGCCAGCAACCAACCGGGAAGCCTTACCGGGGAGCTGTTTTTT
TRBJ1-5 | - | once | TRBV7-2 | CASSLGMNSNQPQHF | TGTGCCAGCAGCTTAGGCATGAATAGCAATCAGCCCCAGCATTTT
TRBJ2-1 | TRBD1 | - | TRBV5-4 | CASSLDRGGEQFF | TGTGCCAGCAGCCTGGACAGGGGAGGTGAGCAGTTCTTC
TRBJ1-1 | TRBD1 | - | TRBV5-1 | CASSSTGRDTEAFF | TGCGCCAGCAGCTCGACAGGGCGGGACACTGAAGCTTTCTTT
TRBJ2-5 | - | - | TRBV7-3 | CASSTQGGNQETQYF | TGTGCCAGCAGCACCCAGGGGGGTAACCAAGAGACCCAGTACTTC
TRBJ1-5 | - | - | TRBV29-1 | CSVRAQGEGPQHF | TGCAGCGTGCGGGCACAGGGAGAAGGGCCCCAGCATTTT
TRBJ1-1 | - | few | TRBV6-5 | CASSYSGENTEAFF | TGTGCCAGCAGTTACTCTGGAGAGAACACTGAAGCTTTCTTT
TRBJ1-2 | - | - | TRBV2 | CASSEGAVNYGYTF | TGTGCCAGCAGTGAAGGTGCAGTCAACTATGGCTACACCTTC
TRBJ2-1 | TRBD2 | - | TRBV5-1 | CASSLVAGEAYNEQFF | TGCGCCAGCAGCTTGGTTGCGGGGGAGGCCTACAATGAGCAGTTCTTC
TRBJ2-5 | TRBD1 | - | TRBV11-3 | CASSLGLQGATETQYF | TGTGCCAGCAGCTTAGGCTTACAGGGGGCAACTGAGACCCAGTACTTC
TRBJ2-2 | TRBD1 | - | TRBV9 | CASSVEIQGTGELFF | TGTGCCAGCAGCGTAGAAATACAGGGGACCGGGGAGCTGTTTTTT
TRBJ2-3 | TRBD2 | once | TRBV11-3 | CASSPPWTSGENTDTQYF | TGTGCCAGCAGCCCGCCCTGGACTAGCGGGGAGAACACAGATACGCAGTATTTT
TRBJ1-2 | - | - | TRBV28 | CASSQQTTVTYGYTF | TGTGCCAGCAGCCAACAAACGACAGTAACCTATGGCTACACCTTC
TRBJ2-1 | TRBD1 | - | TRBV24-1 | CATSVGGWGNEQFF | TGTGCCACCAGTGTAGGGGGCTGGGGGAATGAGCAGTTCTTC
TRBJ1-4 | - | - | TRBV19 | CASSMPGAGRTNEKLFF | TGTGCCAGTAGTATGCCCGGTGCGGGGCGGACCAATGAAAAACTGTTTTTT
TRBJ1-1 | TRBD1 | - | TRBV7-2 | CASSFGDRVNTEAFF | TGTGCCAGCAGCTTCGGGGACAGAGTGAACACTGAAGCTTTCTTT